This T cell receptor beta chain derives from a study of metastatic and nonmetastatic thyroid tumors. Study as a whole: For malignant and benign thyroid patients, tumor or nodule tissue and blood were the sources whose repertoires were compared. The study's findings and limits: Benign nodules reportedly had significantly lower TCR beta diversity than malignant thyroid tumors in blood and tumor.

In the original workflow: The authors used CDR3 differences across clinicopathological groups to build a distant-metastasis classifier for papillary thyroid cancer. TCRdb re-clonotyped the PCR reads through MiXCR. Clone size and V and J calls follow TCRdb, not the original study. The sample comprises over 40,000 clones, roughly 10% of which are singletons, and under 25% rests with the top ten. This clone is labeled as medium-sized (0.01 to 0.1%). What it binds is unknown. No treatment had been given to any patient before thyroid surgery. Germline lookup yields CDR1 SQVTM and CDR2 ANQGSEA. Germline trimming cut 8 bases from V and 5 bases from J; bases unmatched to any gene: 7. The CDR3 is 14 residues long.

The receptor was derived from a female donor with papillary thyroid cancer or a benign thyroid nodule (not recorded which). Some clones in this sample may be carry-over from other donors' samples. This chain uses TRBV29-1 with TRBJ2-1, with 12 bases aligning to TRBD2. The specimen was blood. Written as DNA, the CDR3 is TGCAGCTTTAGACTAGCGGGAGCTAACAATGAGCAGTTCTTC. It encodes CSFRLAGANNEQFF.